A single sample is the source of the 20 T cell receptor beta chains below, sequenced in a study of T cell changes during pregnancy in multiple sclerosis. Clones were read by immunoSEQ multiplex PCR, and TCRdb kept only the in-frame ones, dropping some. The sample yields about 68,000 clones, roughly nine tenths seen once. Specimen: peripheral blood, collected in the third trimester of pregnancy. Receptors originate from a female donor with multiple sclerosis, enrolled in a pregnancy study.

The rearrangement links TRBV10-3 to TRBJ1-1; 10 nucleotides line up with TRBD1. The ends lost 4 bases at V and 5 bases at J; junction bases unmatched: 1. This CDR3 comprises 13 residues. The germline V gene has CDR1 ENHRY and CDR2 SYGVKD. In DNA, the CDR3 is TGTGCCATCAGTGGGACAGGGGGGACTGAAGCTTTCTTT. Translation: CAISGTGGTEAFF.

This chain uses TRBV11-3 with TRBJ2-2; D call uncertain. The germline V gene encodes CDR1 SGHNT and CDR2 YENEEA. Trimming shortened V by 5 bases and J by 6 bases, and 4 bases separated the two germline ends. This CDR3 has 11 residues. CDR3 nucleotide sequence: TGTGCCAGCAGCCGAGCCGGGGAGCTGTTTTTT. Amino acid sequence: CASSRAGELFF.

Regarding this clone: Relative to the germline gene, one junction end is altered; a read error may explain this. The chain links TRBV7-2 to TRBJ2-6; 7 nucleotides match TRBD2. The germline V gene encodes CDR1 SGHTA and CDR2 FQGNSA. This CDR3 has 16 residues. The CDR3 sequence: CASSLEATGGGNVLTF. The CDR3 DNA is TGTGCCAGCAGCTTAGAGGCGACTGGGGGGGGCAACGTCCTGACTTTC. Looking up the rest from reference TRBV7-2 and TRBJ2-6 gives the full variable domain: GAGVSQSPSNKVTEKGKDVELRCDPISGHTALYWYRQSLGQGLEFLIYFQGNSAPDKSGLPSDRFSAERTGGSVSTLTIQRTQQEDSAVYLCASSLEATGGGNVLTFGAGSRLTVL.

DNA for the CDR3: TGTGCCAGTAGTATAGGGAAGACCGGGACAGAATTTCTGTATGGCTACACCTTC. Protein product: CASSIGKTGTEFLYGYTF. This chain connects TRBV19 to TRBJ1-2; 7 bases are shared with TRBD1. Germline V gene lookup returns CDR1 LNHDA and CDR2 SQIVND (reference sequence). The CDR3 has 18 amino acids. V dropped 1 base and J dropped 5; count of bases not matched to a gene: 16.

The chain joins TRBV19 to TRBJ2-1, with TRBD2 matching 10 bases. Germline loops: CDR1 LNHDA, CDR2 SQIVND (reference sequence). The CDR3 extends over 16 amino acids. V lost 3 bases and J lost 10; bases outside the gene matches: 12. CDR3 sequence reads: CASSMGFATSGREQFF. The CDR3 DNA is TGTGCCAGTAGTATGGGTTTCGCGACTAGCGGGCGAGAGCAGTTCTTC.

The chain links TRBV6-1 to TRBJ2-7; the D gene is possibly TRBD1 (6 bases). Germline values: CDR1 MNHNS, CDR2 SASEGT. The CDR3 consists of 21 residues. The ends were cut back, 8 bases at V and 6 bases at J, with 41 bases in the middle. The CDR3 sequence: CASAEGGFTRTVKVRIGEQYF. CDR3 DNA sequence: TGTGCCAGCGCTGAAGGGGGTTTCACCCGGACTGTGAAAGTGCGGATTGGCGAGCAGTACTTC.

The rearrangement links TRBV27 to TRBJ2-1, with D perhaps matching TRBD2 (6 bases). Trimming took 0 bases from V and 8 from J, leaving 17 bases between them. Germline-derived CDR1 and CDR2 are MNHEY and SMNVEV (reference sequence). The CDR3 contains 16 residues. CDR3 protein: CASSLSDGGVDDEQFF. CDR3 DNA: TGTGCCAGCAGTTTATCGGACGGGGGTGTGGACGATGAGCAGTTCTTC.

The J gene is TRBJ2-7, the V gene TRBV7-3, with D possibly matching TRBD2 (5 bases). Germline lookup yields CDR1 SGHTA and CDR2 FQGTGA. The CDR3 loop spans 13 amino acids. Trimming shortened V by 0 bases and J by 7 bases, and 10 bases separated the two germline ends. In DNA, the CDR3 is TGTGCCAGCAGCTTAACGAGTCGGGGAGAGCAGTACTTC. This encodes CASSLTSRGEQYF.

J is TRBJ2-4 and V is TRBV11-2; D is unresolved. The CDR3 runs 13 residues. Germline V CDR1 and CDR2: SGHAT, FQNNGV. V lost 3 bases to trimming and J lost 5 bases, with 8 bases between them. The CDR3 reads CASSFPRENIQYF. CDR3 DNA: TGTGCCAGCAGCTTCCCCCGAGAAAACATTCAGTACTTC.

This chain connects TRBV11-3 to TRBJ2-7, with D possibly matching TRBD1 (6 bases). The germline V and J ends were trimmed by 3 bases and 4 bases, with 10 bases remaining between them. The germline V gene encodes CDR1 SGHNT and CDR2 YENEEA. This CDR3 has 13 amino acids. The CDR3 here is CASSLGHTYEQYF. DNA for the CDR3: TGTGCCAGCAGCTTGGGACATACGTACGAGCAGTACTTC.

The rearrangement links TRBV2 to TRBJ2-3; 8 bases are a match to TRBD2. The ends lost 5 bases at V and 3 bases at J; junction bases unmatched: 7. CDR3 length: 15 amino acids. Germline assignment: CDR1 SNHLY and CDR2 FYNNEI. CDR3 region: CASSLWREETDTQYF. Here the CDR3 DNA reads TGTGCCAGCAGTCTCTGGCGGGAGGAAACAGATACGCAGTATTTT. The variable domain in full, completed from reference TRBV2 and TRBJ2-3, reads EPEVTQTPSHQVTQMGQEVILRCVPISNHLYFYWYRQILGQKVEFLVSFYNNEISEKSEIFDDQFSVERPDGSNFTLKIRSTKLEDSAMYFCASSLWREETDTQYFGPGTRLTVL.

The J gene is TRBJ2-7, the V gene TRBV9, with 10 bases aligning to TRBD2. The V and J ends lost 0 bases and 4 bases, in that order; junction bases with no gene match: 4. CDR1 and CDR2 from the germline V gene are SGDLS and YYNGEE. This CDR3 comprises 15 residues. CDR3 region: CASSVGGTSDYEQYF. CDR3 sequence (DNA): TGTGCCAGCAGCGTAGGGGGGACTAGCGATTACGAGCAGTACTTC. Full variable domain (rest looked up from reference TRBV9 and TRBJ2-7): DSGVTQTPKHLITATGQRVTLRCSPRSGDLSVYWYQQSLDQGLQFLIQYYNGEERAKGNILERFSAQQFPDLHSELNLSSLELGDSALYFCASSVGGTSDYEQYFGPGTRLTVT.

This clone appeared once. This sequence joins TRBV9 and TRBJ1-2, with D uncertain. This CDR3 spans 13 amino acids. The germline V gene encodes CDR1 SGDLS and CDR2 YYNGEE. V was shortened by 3 bases and J by 6 bases, with 12 bases between the two germline ends. CDR3 in DNA: TGTGCCAGCAGCGATTTCAGGCCGGATGGCTACACCTTC. It translates to CASSDFRPDGYTF.

This chain joins TRBV10-3 and TRBJ2-2; weak D call: TRBD2 (6 bases). Trimming left V 6 bases short and J 2 bases short, with 16 bases between. The germline CDR1 and CDR2 sequences are ENHRY and SYGVKD. CDR3 length: 16 residues. CDR3 sequence reads: CAISEFGEANTGELFF. CDR3 in DNA: TGTGCCATCAGCGAATTCGGGGAGGCTAACACCGGGGAGCTGTTTTTT.

This clone was observed a handful of times. The rearrangement uses TRBV4-1 and TRBJ2-3; unclear D gene. Trimming pared 1 base from V and 0 bases from J, leaving 14 bases between. This CDR3 spans 17 amino acids. The germline V gene encodes CDR1 MGHRA and CDR2 YSYEKL. The CDR3 bases are TGCGCCAGCAGCCAAGGTGCGACATATTTTAGCACAGATACGCAGTATTTT. Residues: CASSQGATYFSTDTQYF.

The J gene is TRBJ1-5, the V gene TRBV2, with 8 bases lining up with TRBD1. This CDR3 region has 13 residues. Germline assignment: CDR1 SNHLY and CDR2 FYNNEI. The V and J ends lost 7 bases and 2 bases, in that order; junction bases with no gene match: 1. The CDR3 region is CASTGQGNQPQHF. DNA for the CDR3: TGTGCCAGCACGGGACAGGGCAATCAGCCCCAGCATTTT.

The chain recombines TRBV29-1 with TRBJ2-2, with a possible D match to TRBD2 (6 bases). Per the germline V gene, CDR1 is SQVTM and CDR2 is ANQGSEA. Trimming pared 4 bases from V and 2 bases from J, leaving 8 bases between. This CDR3 has 13 amino acids. The CDR3 DNA follows: TGCAGCGTTGGCGGGATCAACACCGGGGAGCTGTTTTTT. Protein sequence: CSVGGINTGELFF.

This clone was recorded a few times. The J gene is TRBJ1-6, the V gene TRBV6-5; D is unresolved. The CDR3 length is 14 residues. The germline V gene has CDR1 MNHEY and CDR2 SVGAGI. The V end was cut by 5 bases, the J end by 2 bases, with 7 bases between. CDR3 sequence: CASSPGTYNSPLHF. DNA for the CDR3: TGTGCCAGCAGTCCCGGGACCTATAATTCACCCCTCCACTTT.

The genes are TRBV7-9 and TRBJ2-3; 8 nucleotides agree with TRBD1. The CDR3 runs to 17 residues. V gave up 1 base and J gave up 4 bases; unmatched junction bases: 10. CDR1 is SEHNR, CDR2 FQNEAQ, per germline (reference sequence). Here the CDR3 DNA reads TGTGCCAGCAGCTTAGAGTTGGTGCAGGGGGCGGCAGATACGCAGTATTTT. Translating it yields CASSLELVQGAADTQYF.

V gene TRBV27 combines with J gene TRBJ1-1; no clear D gene. The germline V gene encodes CDR1 MNHEY and CDR2 SMNVEV (reference sequence). V was shortened by 2 bases and J by 1 base, with 11 bases between the two germline ends. The CDR3 contains 15 residues. CDR3 amino acids: CASSLTRVWNTEAFF. The CDR3 nucleotides read TGTGCCAGCAGTTTAACGAGGGTATGGAACACTGAAGCTTTCTTT.